The clone carrying this T cell receptor (beta chain) was detected only once. Its antigen is unidentified. Trimming removed 4 bases from V and 1 base from J, with 19 bases in between. The CDR3 totals 17 residues. Germline CDR1 is SGHVS and CDR2 is FNYEAQ. The data belong to a study of T cell clones after liver transplantation. Assay: immunoSEQ multiplex PCR; the TCRdb copy retains only in-frame clones and omits some. The table has fewer than 20,000 clones, 80% to 90% seen once; the top ten hold approximately 13%. Study conclusions and caveats: Rather than being deleted, graft donor-reactive T cells may have moved into the graft.

This TCR was recovered from a human donor who received a liver transplant. Sequenced here: CD8+ T cells from blood, sampled before liver transplant. The J gene is TRBJ1-1, the V gene TRBV7-6; TRBD1 is a possible D gene (6 bases). Written as DNA, the CDR3 is TGTGCCAGCAGCTGGGACACAACAGGACATCCGAACACTGAAGCTTTCTTT. This gives the protein CASSWDTTGHPNTEAFF.